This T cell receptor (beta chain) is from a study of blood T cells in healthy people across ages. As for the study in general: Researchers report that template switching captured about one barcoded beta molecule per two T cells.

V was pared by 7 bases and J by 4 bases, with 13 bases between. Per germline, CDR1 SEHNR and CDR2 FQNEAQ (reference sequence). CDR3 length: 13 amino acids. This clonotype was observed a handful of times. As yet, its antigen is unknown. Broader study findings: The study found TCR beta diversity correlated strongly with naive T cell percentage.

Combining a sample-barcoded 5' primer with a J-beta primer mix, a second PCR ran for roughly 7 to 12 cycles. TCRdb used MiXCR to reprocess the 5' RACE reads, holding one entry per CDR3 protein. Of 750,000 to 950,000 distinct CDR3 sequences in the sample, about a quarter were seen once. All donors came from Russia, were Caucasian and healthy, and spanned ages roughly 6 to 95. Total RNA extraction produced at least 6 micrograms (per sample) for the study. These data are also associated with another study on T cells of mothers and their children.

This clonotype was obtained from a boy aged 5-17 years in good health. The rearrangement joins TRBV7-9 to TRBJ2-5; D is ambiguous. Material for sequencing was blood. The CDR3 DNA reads TGTGCCAGCACCTCCTCCAAGGCAGAGACCCAGTACTTC. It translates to CASTSSKAETQYF. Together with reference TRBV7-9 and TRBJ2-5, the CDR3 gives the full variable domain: DTGVSQNPRHKITKRGQNVTFRCDPISEHNRLYWYRQTLGQGPEFLTYFQNEAQLEKSRLLSDRFSAERPKGSFSTLEIQRTEQGDSAMYLCASTSSKAETQYFGPGTRLLVL.